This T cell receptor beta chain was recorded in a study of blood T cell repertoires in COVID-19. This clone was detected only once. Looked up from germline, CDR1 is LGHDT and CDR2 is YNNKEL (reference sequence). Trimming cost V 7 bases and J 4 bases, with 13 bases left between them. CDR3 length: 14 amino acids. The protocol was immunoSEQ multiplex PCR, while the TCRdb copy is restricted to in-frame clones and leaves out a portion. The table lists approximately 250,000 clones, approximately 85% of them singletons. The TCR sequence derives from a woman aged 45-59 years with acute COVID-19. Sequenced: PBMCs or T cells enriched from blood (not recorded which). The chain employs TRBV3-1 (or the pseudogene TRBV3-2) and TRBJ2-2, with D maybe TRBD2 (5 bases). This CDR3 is CASKSGPVTGELFF. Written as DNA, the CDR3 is TGTGCCAGCAAGAGCGGCCCCGTCACCGGGGAGCTGTTTTTT.